This entry concerns a single T cell receptor beta chain. Antigen unknown. This record belongs to a study of cytomegalovirus exposure and HLA in healthy donors. It was with 60 Vbeta and 13 Jbeta primers that the PCR ran. Sequenced by immunoSEQ multiplex PCR; TCRdb stores in-frame clones only, minus some. This table has about 160,000 clones, about 81% appearing once. Germline V gives CDR1 MNHEY, CDR2 SMNVEV (reference sequence). CDR3 length equals 15 residues. Losses at the gene ends were 6 bases for V and 1 base for J; bases not matched to a gene: 6. Overall study results and limits: More than 150 TCR beta chains were listed as cytomegalovirus-associated.

The sequenced sample consisted of PBMCs. The V gene is TRBV27, the J gene TRBJ1-1, with TRBD1 matching over 9 bases. The receptor was isolated from a young woman in good health and CMV-seronegative. The CDR3 is CASRGQGPWNTEAFF. The CDR3 bases are TGTGCCAGCAGAGGACAGGGGCCATGGAACACTGAAGCTTTCTTT.